This TCR beta chain was sequenced in a study of T-cell memory formation after mild COVID-19. Study-level background: TCR clusters showed largely donor specificity. Study outcomes and limitations: Some clones that responded were present in memory (sampled pre-infection), which suggests cross-reactive memory joined.

This clonotype showed up just a few times. Its cognate antigen is unknown. This CDR3 spans 15 amino acids. The V segment lost 5 bases and the J segment 4 bases; nucleotides outside the gene matches: 7. UMIs and sample barcodes were carried by the TCR alpha and TCR beta cDNA libraries that 5'RACE produced using constant-segment primers. One entry per CDR3 protein results from TCRdb running MiXCR on the 5' RACE reads. The sample carries approximately 480,000 distinct CDR3 sequences, about 20% recorded once. The sequence derives from an adult woman who had mild COVID-19 (a few samples of this study predate the infection). Cell type and time point are not known. The chain joins TRBV12-3 or TRBV12-4 to TRBJ2-7; 11 bases are shared with TRBD2. Sequenced: PBMCs or a T cell subset sorted from them (not recorded which). The CDR3 is CASSLLAGDFYEQYF. The CDR3 region has the DNA TGTGCCAGCAGTCTACTAGCGGGAGACTTTTACGAGCAGTACTTC.